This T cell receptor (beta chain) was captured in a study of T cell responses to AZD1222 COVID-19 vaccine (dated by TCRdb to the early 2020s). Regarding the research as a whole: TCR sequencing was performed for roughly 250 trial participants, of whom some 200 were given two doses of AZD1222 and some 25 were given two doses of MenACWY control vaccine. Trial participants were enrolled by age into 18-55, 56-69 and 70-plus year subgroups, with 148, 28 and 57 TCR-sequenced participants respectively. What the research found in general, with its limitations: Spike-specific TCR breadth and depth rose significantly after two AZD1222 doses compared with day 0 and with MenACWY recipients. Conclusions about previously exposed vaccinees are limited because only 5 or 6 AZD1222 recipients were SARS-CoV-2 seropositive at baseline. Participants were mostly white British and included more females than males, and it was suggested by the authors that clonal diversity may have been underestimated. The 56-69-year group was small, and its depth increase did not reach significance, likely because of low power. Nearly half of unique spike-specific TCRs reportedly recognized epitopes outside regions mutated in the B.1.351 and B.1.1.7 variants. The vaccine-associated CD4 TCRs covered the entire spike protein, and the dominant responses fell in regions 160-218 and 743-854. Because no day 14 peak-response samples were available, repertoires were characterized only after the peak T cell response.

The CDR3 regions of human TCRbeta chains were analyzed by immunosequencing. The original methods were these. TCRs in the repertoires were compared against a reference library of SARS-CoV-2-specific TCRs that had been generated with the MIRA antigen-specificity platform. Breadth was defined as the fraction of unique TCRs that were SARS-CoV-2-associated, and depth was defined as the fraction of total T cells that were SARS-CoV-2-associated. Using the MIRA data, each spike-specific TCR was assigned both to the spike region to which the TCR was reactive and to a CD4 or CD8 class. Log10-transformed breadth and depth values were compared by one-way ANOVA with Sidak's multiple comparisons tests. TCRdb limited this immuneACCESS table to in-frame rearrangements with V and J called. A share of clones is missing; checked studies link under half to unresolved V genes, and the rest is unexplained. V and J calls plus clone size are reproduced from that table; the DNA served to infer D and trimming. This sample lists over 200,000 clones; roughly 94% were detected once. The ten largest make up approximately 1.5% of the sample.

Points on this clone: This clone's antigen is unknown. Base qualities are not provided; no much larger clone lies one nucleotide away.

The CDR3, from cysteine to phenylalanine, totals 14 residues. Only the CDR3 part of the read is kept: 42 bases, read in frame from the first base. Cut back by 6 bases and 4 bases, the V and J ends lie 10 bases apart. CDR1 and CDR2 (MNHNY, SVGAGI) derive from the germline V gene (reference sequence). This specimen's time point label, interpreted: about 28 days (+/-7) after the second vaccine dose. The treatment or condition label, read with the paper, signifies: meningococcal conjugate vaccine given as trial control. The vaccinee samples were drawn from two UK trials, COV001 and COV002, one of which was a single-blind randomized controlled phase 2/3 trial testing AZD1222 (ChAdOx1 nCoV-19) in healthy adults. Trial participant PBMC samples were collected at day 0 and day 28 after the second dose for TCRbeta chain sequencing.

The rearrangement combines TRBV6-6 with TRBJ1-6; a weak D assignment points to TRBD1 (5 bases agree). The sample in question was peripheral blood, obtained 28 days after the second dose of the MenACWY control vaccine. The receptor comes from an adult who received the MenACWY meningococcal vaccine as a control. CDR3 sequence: CASSQTEYNSPLHF. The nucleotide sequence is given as TGTGCCAGCAGCCAGACAGAGTATAATTCACCCCTCCACTTT.